One T cell receptor (beta chain) is described in this entry. The sample belongs to a study of control samples from healthy donors and cancer patients. V was trimmed by 6 bases and J by 7 bases, leaving 15 bases between them. Germline CDR1 and CDR2: LNHDA and SQIVND (reference sequence). The CDR3 consists of 14 residues. Profiling relied on immunoSEQ multiplex PCR, and the TCRdb table lists in-frame clones only, not all of them. This table holds tens of thousands of clones, 84% found once. The TCR was taken from a man aged 55 to 70 with colorectal cancer. The sample taken for sequencing was PBMCs. The rearrangement links TRBV19 to TRBJ1-4, with D maybe TRBD1 (6 bases). The CDR3: CASRHPQGVEKLFF. DNA for the CDR3: TGTGCCAGTAGGCACCCACAGGGAGTTGAAAAACTGTTTTTT.